These 14 T cell receptor beta chains came from one sample sequenced in a study of cytomegalovirus exposure and HLA in healthy donors. Vbeta (60) and Jbeta (13) primers were used in the PCR. Sequenced by immunoSEQ multiplex PCR; TCRdb stores in-frame clones only, minus some. Listed are about 51,000 clones; roughly a quarter falls within the top ten. Material: PBMCs. The source is a man between 35 and 55 years old in good health and CMV-seropositive.

The genes are TRBV30 and TRBJ2-3, with 7 bases lining up with TRBD2. This CDR3 comprises 13 residues. The trim removed 3 bases at V and 4 bases at J, leaving 4 bases unmatched. Germline loops: CDR1 GTSNPN, CDR2 SVGIG (reference sequence). The CDR3 spells CAWSGGLADTQYF. CDR3 nucleotide sequence: TGTGCCTGGAGCGGGGGGTTGGCAGATACGCAGTATTTT.

The V call is TRBV27, the J call TRBJ2-7, with TRBD1 as a possible D gene (6 bases). V was clipped by 10 bases and J by 3 bases, with 19 bases between them. The CDR3 is 14 amino acids. Germline CDR1 MNHEY, CDR2 SMNVEV (reference sequence). Here the CDR3 DNA reads TGTGCCACCCGGCAGGGGAGTAGCTTCTACGAGCAGTACTTC. Its protein product is CATRQGSSFYEQYF.

The gene calls are TRBV7-9 and TRBJ2-5, with 8 bases lining up with TRBD1. The J call may not be correct, given that the DNA end is closer to TRBJ2-7. Per the germline V gene, CDR1 is SEHNR and CDR2 is FQNEAQ (reference sequence). The CDR3 covers 14 residues. CDR3 sequence: CASTPGGRVDEQYF. In nucleotides, the CDR3 is TGTGCCAGCACCCCAGGGGGCAGGGTCGACGAGCAGTACTTC.

The J gene is TRBJ1-2, the V gene TRBV11-1; D not certain. The CDR3 runs 17 residues. V lost 1 base to trimming and J lost 4 bases, with 19 bases between them. Looked up from germline, CDR1 is SGHAT and CDR2 is FQDESV (reference sequence). CDR3 in amino acids: CASSLGSGGFALYGYTF. For the CDR3, the DNA is TGTGCCAGCAGCTTAGGAAGTGGAGGCTTCGCCCTCTATGGCTACACCTTC.

V and J are TRBV10-3 and TRBJ1-1; D may be TRBD1 (6 bases). Germline V gives CDR1 ENHRY, CDR2 SYGVKD. The CDR3 loop spans 15 amino acids. V shed 3 bases and J shed 0 bases, with 11 bases lying between them. The CDR3 loop is CAISEAGQMNTEAFF. CDR3 DNA sequence: TGTGCCATCAGTGAAGCCGGACAGATGAACACTGAAGCTTTCTTT.

This chain uses TRBV7-3 with TRBJ2-3; 10 bases line up with TRBD2. Germline V CDR1 and CDR2: SGHTA, FQGTGA. Trimming removed 5 bases from V and 6 bases from J; junction bases left unmatched: 5. This CDR3 comprises 14 residues. Here the CDR3 DNA reads TGTGCCAGCAGCCCGGGACTAGCGACTGATACGCAGTATTTT. Its translation: CASSPGLATDTQYF.

V is TRBV6-1 and J is TRBJ1-1, with 9 nucleotides matching TRBD1. The CDR3 has 15 amino acids. The germline V gene has CDR1 MNHNS and CDR2 SASEGT. J lost 5 bases, V lost 2 bases, and 6 bases had no gene match. In DNA form, the CDR3 reads TGTGCCAGCAGTGAAACGGGACAGGGTTGGACTGAAGCTTTCTTT. This encodes CASSETGQGWTEAFF.

The chain uses TRBV27 and TRBJ1-5; D is perhaps TRBD1 (5 bases). The CDR3 length is 18 residues. Germline CDR1 MNHEY, CDR2 SMNVEV (reference sequence). V lost 6 bases and J 2 bases, leaving 23 bases between the germline ends. This chain's CDR3 is CASSPGTWVTSRNQPQHF. DNA of the CDR3: TGTGCCAGCAGCCCAGGGACCTGGGTGACTAGTCGCAATCAGCCCCAGCATTTT.

The chain employs TRBV7-9 and TRBJ2-7; D gene uncertain. CDR3 length equals 11 residues. CDR1 SEHNR and CDR2 FQNEAQ come from the germline V gene (reference sequence). V gave up 7 bases and J gave up 3 bases, with 7 bases separating them. The CDR3, as DNA: TGTGCCAGCACAGCAGGCTACGAGCAGTACTTC. Its protein product is CASTAGYEQYF.

This chain connects TRBV5-8 to TRBJ1-2; maybe TRBD1 (5 bases). Germline V gene data show CDR1 as SGHTS and CDR2 as YDEGEE. The V and J ends lost 0 bases and 4 bases respectively, with 7 bases between them. CDR3 length equals 13 residues. CDR3 nucleotides: TGTGCCAGCAGCTTGGGACAGTTCTATGGCTACACCTTC. This codes for CASSLGQFYGYTF.

The chain links TRBV11-3 to TRBJ2-7; D is uncertain. Trimming stripped 5 bases from V and 7 bases from J, with 21 bases between. CDR1 SGHNT and CDR2 YENEEA come from the germline V gene. The CDR3 has 15 residues. CDR3 DNA sequence: TGTGCCAGCAGCCCGCGCCTGGGTCCTTTGGAGGAGCAGTACTTC. Amino acid sequence: CASSPRLGPLEEQYF.

This chain joins TRBV28 and TRBJ1-1; 7 nucleotides agree with TRBD1. Germline-derived CDR1 and CDR2 are MDHEN and SYDVKM. V was pared by 6 bases and J by 7 bases, with 14 bases of the junction left unmatched. CDR3 length equals 15 residues. The CDR3 loop is CASSSVGRGVGEAFF. The CDR3 DNA sequence: TGTGCCAGCAGCTCCGTGGGCAGGGGGGTTGGTGAAGCTTTCTTT.

J is TRBJ2-1 and V is TRBV4-2, with D maybe TRBD2 (7 bases). CDR1 is LGHNA and CDR2 is YNFKEQ in the germline V gene. The CDR3 contains 15 residues. Trimming took 0 bases from V and 7 from J, leaving 13 bases between them. CDR3 sequence: CASSQDSGGRNEQFF. DNA of the CDR3: TGTGCCAGCAGCCAAGATTCGGGGGGCCGGAATGAGCAGTTCTTC.

The chain employs TRBV5-4 and TRBJ1-6, with TRBD1 matching over 10 bases. The V segment lost 3 bases and the J segment 9 bases; nucleotides outside the gene matches: 6. The germline CDR1 and CDR2 sequences are SGHNT and YYREEE (reference sequence). CDR3 length: 15 amino acids. CDR3 protein: CASSSRDRGVSPLHF. In DNA form, the CDR3 reads TGTGCCAGCAGCTCTAGGGACAGGGGTGTTTCACCCCTCCACTTT.